What follows are 30 T cell receptor beta chains derived from one specimen sequenced in a study of breast tumors, draining lymph nodes, adjacent tissues. One entry per CDR3 protein results from TCRdb running MiXCR on the multiplex PCR reads. The repertoire holds around 140,000 distinct CDR3 sequences, about a fifth seen once, with around 2.6% in the top ten. Axillary draining lymph nodes of breast cancer patients supplied the node samples. The sequencing sample was made of axillary lymph node tissue. These TCRs come from a female donor with breast cancer. Some clones in this sample may be carry-over from other donors' samples.

This clonotype appeared many times. The chain carries TRBV14 and TRBJ1-2, with D possibly being TRBD1 (5 bases). CDR1 and CDR2 from the germline V gene are SGHDN and FVKESK. The CDR3 totals 14 residues. V was pared by 1 base and J by 6 bases, with 12 bases between. The CDR3 reads CASSQATGGHGYTF. The DNA of the CDR3 is TGTGCCAGCAGCCAAGCTACAGGCGGACATGGCTACACCTTC.

This clonotype has ten or more counts. This chain links TRBV6-5 with TRBJ2-7; D is unclear. The V gene lost 5 bases and the J gene lost 2 bases, with 16 bases spanning the gap. The CDR3 extends over 15 amino acids. Germline assignment: CDR1 MNHEY and CDR2 SVGAGI. The CDR3 sequence is CASSLRPLPAYEQYF. CDR3 DNA: TGTGCCAGCAGTCTCAGACCCCTACCTGCCTACGAGCAGTACTTC.

There are many counts of this clonotype. The rearrangement joins TRBV5-1 to TRBJ2-2, with D maybe TRBD1 (6 bases). The germline V gene has CDR1 SGHRS and CDR2 YFSETQ. This CDR3 has 14 residues. Trimming left V 4 bases short and J 1 base short, with 8 bases between. The CDR3 coding sequence is TGCGCCAGCAGCAGGGGACAGAACACCGGGGAGCTGTTTTTT. It yields the protein CASSRGQNTGELFF. The entire variable domain, with the rest obtained from reference TRBV5-1 and TRBJ2-2, is as follows: KAGVTQTPRYLIKTRGQQVTLSCSPISGHRSVSWYQQTPGQGLQFLFEYFSETQRNKGNFPGRFSGRQFSNSRSEMNVSTLELGDSALYLCASSRGQNTGELFFGEGSRLTVL.

In regard to this clonotype: This may stem from a read error, because a much larger clone lies one nucleotide away. The CDR3 is CASRPRTGSYEQYF. DNA for the CDR3: TGTGCCAGCAGACCCCGGACGGGATCCTACGAGCAGTACTTC. This chain connects TRBV27 to TRBJ2-7, with D tentatively TRBD2 (5 bases). CDR1 is MNHEY and CDR2 is SMNVEV in the germline V gene (reference sequence). The length of the CDR3 is 14 residues. The V and J ends lost 6 bases and 1 base respectively, with 13 bases between them.

This clonotype was counted at least ten times. This chain connects TRBV3-1 to TRBJ1-6, with a possible D match to TRBD1 (5 bases). The germline gives CDR1 LGHDT, CDR2 YNNKEL (reference sequence). The ends were cut back, 6 bases at V and 5 bases at J, with 11 bases in the middle. The CDR3 has 14 amino acids. The CDR3 loop is CASRPGSNNSPLHF. The CDR3 DNA is TGTGCCAGCAGGCCAGGGTCTAATAATTCACCCCTCCACTTT.

This clonotype is judged medium-sized. V is TRBV27 and J is TRBJ1-5; D is perhaps TRBD1 (5 bases). CDR3 size: 14 residues. V lost 1 base, J lost 5 bases, and 9 bases lay in between. CDR1 is MNHEY and CDR2 is SMNVEV in the germline V gene (reference sequence). CDR3: CASSLYRGDQPQHF. In DNA, the CDR3 is TGTGCCAGCAGTTTATATCGGGGGGATCAGCCCCAGCATTTT.

This chain links TRBV9 with TRBJ2-1; 9 nucleotides agree with TRBD2. The V and J ends lost 1 base and 10 bases, in that order; junction bases with no gene match: 9. The CDR3 totals 15 residues. Germline loops: CDR1 SGDLS, CDR2 YYNGEE. The CDR3 coding sequence is TGTGCCAGCAGCGTATACGCGGGAGGGCAGAGCGAGCAGTTCTTC. Translated: CASSVYAGGQSEQFF. Based on the CDR3 plus reference TRBV9 and TRBJ2-1, the full variable domain is DSGVTQTPKHLITATGQRVTLRCSPRSGDLSVYWYQQSLDQGLQFLIQYYNGEERAKGNILERFSAQQFPDLHSELNLSSLELGDSALYFCASSVYAGGQSEQFFGPGTRLTVL.

This clonotype appeared many times. The rearrangement joins TRBV20-1 to TRBJ1-4; 7 bases are a match to TRBD1. Germline V gives CDR1 DFQATT, CDR2 SNEGSKA (reference sequence). The CDR3 runs 16 residues. In DNA form, the CDR3 reads TGCAGGGCAGACGGACAGGACATTGCAACTAATGAAAAACTGTTTTTT. It translates to CRADGQDIATNEKLFF.

Note on this clonotype: This may be a read error, as it is one base from a much larger clone. This sequence joins TRBV7-8 and TRBJ1-5; TRBD1 might be the D (6 bases). The CDR3 is 15 amino acids. Germline loops: CDR1 SGHVS, CDR2 FQNEAQ. The CDR3 DNA reads as TGTGCCAGCAGCTTAGTTGGGGGAGGGGGTCAGCCCAAGCATTTT. Its translation is CASSLVGGGGQPKHF. Using reference TRBV7-8 and TRBJ1-5 for the parts outside the CDR3, the full variable domain is GAGVSQSPRYKVAKRGQDVALRCDPISGHVSLFWYQQALGQGPEFLTYFQNEAQLDKSGLPSDRFFAERPEGSVSTLKIQRTQQEDSAVYLCASSLVGGGGQPKHFGDGTRLSIL.

Notes on this clonotype: This may be a read error: a much more frequent sequence differs by one nucleotide. The CDR3 is CASSEQLVAYNEQFF. The CDR3 DNA reads TGCGCCAGCAGTGAGCAACTAGTGGCATACAATGAGCAGTTCTTC. This rearrangement joins TRBV10-1 to TRBJ2-1; a weak D match, TRBD2 (5 bases). Germline lookup yields CDR1 WNHNN and CDR2 SYGVQD (reference sequence). The CDR3 has 15 amino acids. Trimming shortened V by 2 bases and J by 4 bases, and 12 bases separated the two germline ends.

In this sample, this clonotype turned up many times. This rearrangement joins TRBV7-9 to TRBJ2-1; no reliable D call. The germline gives CDR1 SEHNR, CDR2 FQNEAQ (reference sequence). V gave up 2 bases and J gave up 0 bases, with 11 bases separating them. This CDR3 comprises 16 residues. The CDR3 DNA reads TGTGCCAGCAGCTTATGGTCCCAGAGCTCCTACAATGAGCAGTTCTTC. It translates to CASSLWSQSSYNEQFF.

The sample holds many counts of this clonotype. V usage is TRBV6-5 and J usage is TRBJ2-7, with 9 bases lining up with TRBD2. CDR1 is MNHEY, CDR2 SVGAGI, per germline. This CDR3 region has 15 residues. Germline trimming cut 6 bases from V and 2 bases from J; bases unmatched to any gene: 8. Here the CDR3 reads CASSLTSGATYEQYF. The CDR3 nucleotides are TGTGCCAGCAGCCTGACTAGCGGAGCAACCTACGAGCAGTACTTC.

With regard to this clonotype: This may be a read error: a much more frequent sequence differs by one nucleotide. The chain recombines TRBV5-1 with TRBJ2-7, with D perhaps matching TRBD2 (5 bases). Trimming took off 2 bases at V and 4 bases at J, with 13 bases between the two ends. The CDR3 covers 14 residues. Germline V gene sequence: CDR1 SGHRS, CDR2 YFSETQ. In DNA, the CDR3 is TGCGCCAGCAGCTTTGAGACTACGACGTACGAGCAGTACTTC. Protein sequence: CASSFETTTYEQYF.

The rearrangement links TRBV28 to TRBJ2-5; 9 bases fit TRBD1. CDR1 and CDR2 (germline): MDHEN, SYDVKM. The V segment lost 11 bases and the J segment 2 bases; nucleotides outside the gene matches: 6. The CDR3 runs 13 residues. The CDR3 DNA sequence: TGTGCCGCCACGGGACAGGGACAAGAGACCCAGTACTTC. Its protein is CAATGQGQETQYF.

This clonotype was counted ten times or more. This chain joins TRBV19 and TRBJ1-2; D is unresolved. Trimming stripped 6 bases from V and 0 bases from J, with 11 bases between. Germline lookup yields CDR1 LNHDA and CDR2 SQIVND (reference sequence). The CDR3 has 14 amino acids. The CDR3 coding sequence is TGTGCCAGTAGCCTGGGCCGAGCTAACTATGGCTACACCTTC. As protein: CASSLGRANYGYTF.

Many counts were recorded for this clonotype. The chain uses TRBV5-1 and TRBJ2-1; 10 positions match TRBD2. The CDR3 contains 15 residues. Trimming removed 2 bases from V and 7 bases from J; junction bases left unmatched: 6. Germline CDR1 and CDR2: SGHRS and YFSETQ. The CDR3 nucleotides read TGCGCCAGCAGCTTCGGTCTAGCGGGAGTTAATGAGCAGTTCTTC. This encodes CASSFGLAGVNEQFF.

This clonotype has at least ten counts. V and J are TRBV5-4 and TRBJ1-2; weak D call: TRBD1 (6 bases). Looked up from germline, CDR1 is SGHNT and CDR2 is YYREEE (reference sequence). V was cut by 4 bases and J by 4 bases, with 14 bases left in between. This CDR3 contains 14 residues. CDR3 DNA: TGTGCCAGCAGCGGTCGTGGGGGGGCCTATGGCTACACCTTC. This codes for CASSGRGGAYGYTF. The variable domain in full, with the rest retrieved from reference TRBV5-4 and TRBJ1-2, is ETGVTQSPTHLIKTRGQQVTLRCSSQSGHNTVSWYQQALGQGPQFIFQYYREEENGRGNFPPRFSGLQFPNYSSELNVNALELDDSALYLCASSGRGGAYGYTFGSGTRLTVV.

This clonotype has a count of ten or more. The chain couples TRBV20-1 to TRBJ2-7; 9 positions agree with TRBD2. The CDR3 covers 14 residues. The V segment lost 2 bases and the J segment 1 base; nucleotides outside the gene matches: 3. Germline CDR1 reads DFQATT; CDR2 reads SNEGSKA (reference sequence). CDR3 coding DNA: TGCAGTGCTAGACAAAGCGGGGGGTCCTACGAGCAGTACTTC. Translation gives CSARQSGGSYEQYF.

This clonotype was picked up many times. J is TRBJ1-5 and V is TRBV6-6; 7 positions agree with TRBD1. The ends lost 4 bases at V and 5 bases at J; junction bases unmatched: 11. This CDR3 region has 16 residues. Looked up from germline, CDR1 is MNHNY and CDR2 is SVGAGI (reference sequence). The CDR3 loop reads CASSSGGGAGYQPQHF. The CDR3 nucleotides are TGTGCCAGCAGTTCAGGGGGGGGGGCAGGCTATCAGCCCCAGCATTTT.

There are many counts of this clonotype. J is TRBJ2-7 and V is TRBV19; D might be TRBD1 or TRBD2, each matching 5 bases. There are 19 residues in the CDR3. Per germline, CDR1 LNHDA and CDR2 SQIVND (reference sequence). V dropped 0 bases and J dropped 2 bases, with 23 bases sitting between them. The CDR3 region is CASSIDHGITERGTYEQYF. In DNA, the CDR3 is TGTGCCAGTAGTATAGATCACGGGATAACTGAAAGGGGCACCTACGAGCAGTACTTC.

There are many counts of this clonotype. The rearrangement links TRBV9 to TRBJ2-7; TRBD2 matches at 12 bases. Germline loops: CDR1 SGDLS, CDR2 YYNGEE. The CDR3 contains 14 residues. Losses at the gene ends were 3 bases for V and 3 bases for J; bases not matched to a gene: 1. In DNA form, the CDR3 reads TGTGCCAGCAGCGAGGGACTAGCGGGCTACGAGCAGTACTTC. Protein product: CASSEGLAGYEQYF.

This clonotype was picked up a small number of times. The genes are TRBV28 and TRBJ1-4; D gene unclear. The CDR3 contains 14 residues. Germline V gene data show CDR1 as MDHEN and CDR2 as SYDVKM. V was clipped by 3 bases and J by 3 bases, with 8 bases between them. CDR3 DNA sequence: TGTGCCAGCAGTTTTGATCCAGCTAATGAAAAACTGTTTTTT. The encoded protein is CASSFDPANEKLFF.

This clonotype came up a few times. V is TRBV28 and J is TRBJ2-1; D may correspond to TRBD1 or TRBD2 (5 bases each). Germline V CDR1 and CDR2: MDHEN, SYDVKM. The CDR3 length is 14 residues. The V end was cut by 11 bases, the J end by 7 bases, with 21 bases between. The chain's CDR3 is CASRKGSYTNEQFF. The CDR3 DNA sequence: TGTGCCTCCCGGAAGGGGAGCTACACGAATGAGCAGTTCTTC. The variable domain in full, completed from reference TRBV28 and TRBJ2-1, reads DVKVTQSSRYLVKRTGEKVFLECVQDMDHENMFWYRQDPGLGLRLIYFSYDVKMKEKGDIPEGYSVSREKKERFSLILESASTNQTSMYLCASRKGSYTNEQFFGPGTRLTVL.

This clonotype was found many times. This rearrangement joins TRBV19 to TRBJ2-1; TRBD1 matches 7 bases. V was clipped by 7 bases and J by 2 bases; unmatched bases: 5. Germline V gives CDR1 LNHDA, CDR2 SQIVND (reference sequence). The CDR3 has 14 residues. CDR3: CASIGQGAYNEQFF. CDR3 bases: TGTGCCAGTATCGGGCAGGGGGCCTACAATGAGCAGTTCTTC.

This clonotype was counted at least ten times. This chain links TRBV6-1 with TRBJ1-6, with a possible D match to TRBD1 (5 bases). This CDR3 has 15 amino acids. The ends were cut back, 6 bases at V and 6 bases at J, with 15 bases in the middle. CDR1 is MNHNS, CDR2 SASEGT, per germline. Here the CDR3 DNA reads TGTGCCAGCAGCACCGGGACGAGAAGTAATTCACCCCTCCACTTT. Its protein product is CASSTGTRSNSPLHF.

The table lists this clonotype with a few counts. The chain combines TRBV20-1 with TRBJ2-4; TRBD1 or TRBD2 may be the D gene (5 bases each). Trimming removed 3 bases at V and 0 bases at J, with 6 bases between. The CDR3 is 13 amino acids. Germline V gives CDR1 DFQATT, CDR2 SNEGSKA (reference sequence). CDR3 nucleotide sequence: TGCAGTGCTAGGGGGACAGCCAAAAACATTCAGTACTTC. Protein product: CSARGTAKNIQYF.

This clonotype was seen ten or more times. The V and J genes are TRBV12-3 or TRBV12-4 and TRBJ2-7; D call uncertain. Trimming stripped 1 base from V and 6 bases from J, with 13 bases between. This CDR3 region has 14 residues. The CDR3 DNA reads TGTGCCAGCAGTTTAGGGGGTAGGGCCCCCGAGCAGTACTTC. Its protein product is CASSLGGRAPEQYF.

There are a few counts of this clonotype. V usage is TRBV27 and J usage is TRBJ1-6; D perhaps matches TRBD1 (5 bases). Germline CDR1 is MNHEY and CDR2 is SMNVEV (reference sequence). The CDR3 is 13 residues long. Trimming left V 6 bases short and J 9 bases short, with 12 bases between. The CDR3 DNA is TGTGCCAGCAGCACACCGGGGGTTTCACCCCTCCACTTT. Amino acids: CASSTPGVSPLHF.

This clonotype has ten or more counts. The chain carries TRBV3-1 and TRBJ2-7; 7 nucleotides align to TRBD1. The CDR3 is made up of 14 amino acids. The J segment lost 2 bases and the V segment lost 4 bases, leaving 5 bases of the junction unmatched. The germline V gene encodes CDR1 LGHDT and CDR2 YNNKEL (reference sequence). CDR3 nucleotides: TGTGCCAGCAGCCGCTCAGGACAGGCCTACGAGCAGTACTTC. Translation gives CASSRSGQAYEQYF.

This clonotype appeared a few times. V usage is TRBV6-1 and J usage is TRBJ1-2; no definite D call. This CDR3 is built from 11 residues. Trimming took 6 bases from V and 8 from J, leaving 10 bases between them. The germline gives CDR1 MNHNS, CDR2 SASEGT. In DNA, the CDR3 is TGTGCCAGCAGGGAGCCGGGGGGCTACACCTTC. Its translation is CASREPGGYTF.